A selection of T cell receptor beta chains follows, all from one sample in a study of control samples from healthy donors and cancer patients. Sequencing was performed with immunoSEQ multiplex PCR; in TCRdb, only in-frame clones are kept and a portion is missing. The sample yields about 71,000 clones, roughly 89% seen once. Source material: PBMCs. These receptors were taken from a man between 60 and 75 years old with lung cancer. The CDR3 runs from the conserved cysteine through the conserved F or W. D genes are given only for firm matches. Clone size is given for some rows only: seen once, a few or many times, or a class if the clone is expanded.

clone size,D gene,V gene,J gene,CDR3 protein,CDR3 DNA
-,TRBD1,TRBV10-1,TRBJ2-2,CASSPTGGQGTGELFF,TGCGCCAGCAGCCCTACCGGGGGACAGGGGACCGGGGAGCTGTTTTTT
-,-,TRBV7-9,TRBJ2-3,CASSSPRGTSTDTQYF,TGTGCCAGCAGCTCACCCAGGGGGACTAGCACAGATACGCAGTATTTT
-,-,TRBV7-8,TRBJ2-7,CASSLEASGRGEQYF,TGTGCCAGCAGCTTAGAGGCCTCAGGACGGGGCGAGCAGTACTTC
-,-,TRBV24-1,TRBJ2-3,CATSDPAGSGTDTQYF,TGTGCCACCAGTGATCCCGCCGGCAGTGGCACAGATACGCAGTATTTT
-,-,TRBV12-3/TRBV12-4,TRBJ1-1,CASSSIYTEAFF,TGTGCCAGCAGCTCCATATACACTGAAGCTTTCTTT
-,-,TRBV9,TRBJ2-3,CASRGAPSSYTDTQYF,TGTGCCAGCAGGGGGGCCCCTAGCAGTTACACAGATACGCAGTATTTT
-,TRBD1,TRBV6-1,TRBJ1-4,CASSEAGTGNEKLFF,TGTGCCAGCAGCGAAGCCGGGACAGGGAATGAAAAACTGTTTTTT
-,TRBD1,TRBV9,TRBJ1-5,CASSGYDRVGQPQHF,TGTGCCAGCAGCGGATACGACAGGGTGGGGCAGCCCCAGCATTTT
-,-,TRBV30,TRBJ2-3,CAWSVGYPHPGPLKSTDTQYF,TGTGCCTGGAGTGTAGGATACCCGCATCCGGGACCTCTTAAGAGCACAGATACGCAGTATTTT
-,-,TRBV2,TRBJ2-3,CASILTDTQYF,TGTGCCAGCATCCTAACAGATACGCAGTATTTT
-,-,TRBV7-9,TRBJ2-4,CASSLDTAKNIQYF,TGTGCCAGCAGCTTAGACACAGCTAAAAACATTCAGTACTTC
-,TRBD1,TRBV18,TRBJ1-3,CASSLSGQGGNTIYF,TGTGCCAGCTCACTCTCTGGACAGGGGGGAAACACCATATATTTT
-,TRBD2,TRBV7-2,TRBJ2-1,CASSLGLAGGTGFF,TGTGCCAGCAGCTTGGGACTAGCGGGGGGAACGGGGTTCTTC
-,TRBD1,TRBV6-5,TRBJ1-5,CASRPTGGSQPQHF,TGTGCCAGCAGGCCCACAGGGGGCAGTCAGCCCCAGCATTTT
-,TRBD1,TRBV6-5,TRBJ2-5,CASRDRDIETQYF,TGTGCCAGCAGGGACAGGGATATTGAGACCCAGTACTTC
once,-,TRBV18,TRBJ2-5,CASSPAPAAKETQYF,TGTGCCAGCTCACCAGCCCCGGCCGCGAAAGAGACCCAGTACTTC
-,-,TRBV14,TRBJ1-1,CASSSDFNTEAFF,TGTGCCAGCAGCTCCGATTTCAACACTGAAGCTTTCTTT
-,-,TRBV5-5,TRBJ1-1,CASSPGQTINTEAFF,TGTGCCAGCAGCCCCGGACAGACGATAAACACTGAAGCTTTCTTT
-,-,TRBV7-3,TRBJ1-6,CASSQTGPHNSPLHF,TGTGCCAGCAGTCAGACCGGGCCTCATAATTCACCCCTCCACTTT
-,TRBD2,TRBV7-2,TRBJ2-1,CASSLRTSGGSHEQFF,TGTGCCAGCAGCTTAAGGACTAGCGGGGGCAGCCATGAGCAGTTCTTC
-,-,TRBV24-1,TRBJ1-3,CATSDRYSGNTIYF,TGTGCCACCAGTGACAGATACTCTGGAAACACCATATATTTT
-,TRBD1,TRBV5-1,TRBJ2-7,CASSLLAGGYEQYF,TGCGCCAGCAGCTTGCTCGCAGGGGGCTACGAGCAGTACTTC
-,TRBD2,TRBV29-1,TRBJ2-3,CSAPGTGASGGSDTQYF,TGCAGCGCGCCCGGGACAGGAGCTAGCGGGGGTTCAGATACGCAGTATTTT
few,-,TRBV12-5,TRBJ1-1,CASGLVRDGALLSNTEAFF,TGTGCTAGTGGTTTGGTACGGGACGGGGCCCTTCTCTCGAACACTGAAGCTTTCTTT
-,-,TRBV7-6,TRBJ1-5,CASSLAPPGRGDNQPQHF,TGTGCCAGCAGCTTAGCCCCACCCGGGCGGGGGGATAATCAGCCCCAGCATTTT
few,-,TRBV29-1,TRBJ1-2,CSVESGYTF,TGCAGCGTTGAAAGTGGCTACACCTTC
-,-,TRBV7-6,TRBJ2-3,CASSSSGADTQYF,TGTGCCAGCAGCTCGAGCGGTGCAGATACGCAGTATTTT
-,-,TRBV5-1,TRBJ1-1,CASSVQGALGTEAFF,TGCGCCAGCAGCGTGCAAGGAGCCCTTGGCACTGAAGCTTTCTTT
-,-,TRBV24-1,TRBJ2-2,CATRAGYSNTGELFF,TGTGCCACCAGAGCCGGATATTCGAACACCGGGGAGCTGTTTTTT
-,-,TRBV27,TRBJ1-2,CASIIFGTIYGYTF,TGTGCCAGCATTATCTTCGGGACAATCTATGGCTACACCTTC
-,TRBD2,TRBV6-6,TRBJ2-5,CASSDRLAGDETQYF,TGTGCCAGCAGTGACAGACTAGCGGGGGATGAGACCCAGTACTTC
-,-,TRBV9,TRBJ1-3,CASSVNRGPGNTIYF,TGTGCCAGCAGCGTAAATCGGGGCCCTGGAAACACCATATATTTT